Below, 2 T cell receptor beta chains from the same sample are listed, as sequenced in a study of blood T cell repertoires in COVID-19. Clones were sequenced by immunoSEQ multiplex PCR, and TCRdb holds only the in-frame ones, with some missing. The repertoire includes tens of thousands of clones, more than 85% of them detected once, and less than 7.5% sits in the top ten. Specimen: peripheral blood. These receptors were obtained from a middle-aged man with active COVID-19.

The gene calls are TRBV25-1 and TRBJ2-7; 7 bases agree with TRBD1. V was clipped by 7 bases and J by 2 bases; unmatched bases: 8. This CDR3 is built from 14 residues. Germline CDR1 reads MGHDK; CDR2 reads SYGVNS. The CDR3 DNA reads as TGTGCCAGCAACTTCCGGGACAGACCCTACGAGCAGTACTTC. As protein: CASNFRDRPYEQYF.

V usage is TRBV3-1 (or the pseudogene TRBV3-2) and J usage is TRBJ2-3, with D maybe TRBD2 (6 bases). V was shortened by 0 bases and J by 0 bases, with 10 bases between the two germline ends. The germline V gene has CDR1 LGHDT and CDR2 YNNKEL (reference sequence). CDR3 length equals 16 residues. The CDR3 bases are TGTGCCAGCAGCCAAGAGATAGGGACTAGCACAGATACGCAGTATTTT. Encoded protein: CASSQEIGTSTDTQYF.